A selection of T cell receptor beta chains follows, all from one sample in a study of blood T cell repertoires in COVID-19. Measured with immunoSEQ multiplex PCR; TCRdb has only the in-frame clones, and not every one. In the table there are 200,000 to 250,000 clones, 84% of which are singletons. The material sequenced was peripheral blood. These receptors all stem from a woman at least 80 years old with COVID-19, enrolled during active disease. The CDR3 runs from the conserved cysteine through the conserved F or W. D genes are given only for firm matches. Clone size is given for some rows only: seen once, a few or many times, or a class if the clone is expanded.

TRBJ1-6 TRBV25-1 - - CASSDPRESSYNSPLHF TGTGCCAGCAGTGATCCCCGAGAGAGCTCCTATAATTCACCCCTCCACTTT
TRBJ2-2 TRBV9 - - CASSNRRNTGELFF TGTGCCAGCAGCAACAGGAGGAACACCGGGGAGCTGTTTTTT
TRBJ1-3 TRBV19 - - CASTVNRDFSTIYF TGTGCCAGTACTGTTAACCGGGACTTTTCCACCATATATTTT
TRBJ2-2 TRBV3-1/TRBV3-2 - TRBD2 CASSHWQRGDTGELFF TGTGCCAGCAGCCATTGGCAGCGGGGGGACACCGGGGAGCTGTTTTTT
TRBJ1-3 TRBV18 few - CASSPNRVSGNTIYF TGTGCCAGCTCACCAAACAGGGTCTCTGGAAACACCATATATTTT
TRBJ2-7 TRBV6-5 - - CASLRDGSYEQYF TGTGCCAGCCTGAGGGACGGGAGCTACGAGCAGTACTTC
TRBJ1-6 TRBV2 - - CASSDWGDSPLHF TGTGCCAGCAGTGACTGGGGGGACTCACCCCTCCACTTT
TRBJ1-2 TRBV7-3 - - CASSPNKNAGYTF TGTGCCAGCAGCCCGAACAAAAACGCCGGCTACACCTTC
TRBJ2-1 TRBV11-2 - - CASNNYNEQFF TGTGCCAGCAACAATTACAATGAGCAGTTCTTC
TRBJ2-1 TRBV7-9 once - CASSLAGAHNEQFF TGTGCCAGCAGCTTAGCTGGGGCCCACAATGAGCAGTTCTTC
TRBJ1-2 TRBV7-9 - TRBD1 CASSLAQGGGYTF TGTGCCAGCAGCTTGGCGCAGGGGGGAGGCTACACCTTC
TRBJ1-6 TRBV10-3 - - CAISVGHLDNSPLHF TGTGCCATCAGTGTAGGACATCTAGATAATTCACCCCTCCACTTT
TRBJ1-3 TRBV29-1 - - CSVERQFGNTIYF TGCAGCGTTGAAAGACAGTTCGGAAACACCATATATTTT
TRBJ2-3 TRBV9 - - CASSPAWGTSTQYF TGTGCCAGCAGCCCAGCGTGGGGCACGAGTACGCAGTATTTT
TRBJ2-7 TRBV7-9 - - CASSLSSGTYYEQYF TGTGCCAGCAGTCTCTCGTCCGGGACTTACTACGAGCAGTACTTC
TRBJ1-4 TRBV20-1 - - CSARPREKLFF TGCAGTGCTAGACCCAGGGAAAAACTGTTTTTT
TRBJ2-3 TRBV10-3 - - CAISAATADTQYF TGTGCCATCAGTGCCGCTACGGCAGATACGCAGTATTTT
TRBJ2-3 TRBV5-1 - - CASSLRQATDTQYF TGCGCCAGCAGCTTGCGGCAGGCCACAGATACGCAGTATTTT
TRBJ2-3 TRBV3-1/TRBV3-2 - TRBD2 CASSPWTSGTQYF TGTGCCAGCAGCCCCTGGACTAGCGGTACGCAGTATTTT
TRBJ1-1 TRBV6-5 once - CASSWGGNTEAFF TGTGCCAGCAGTTGGGGCGGAAACACTGAAGCTTTCTTT
TRBJ1-6 TRBV7-2 - TRBD1 CASSPSGTGARALHF TGTGCCAGCAGCCCATCCGGGACAGGGGCTCGGGCCCTCCACTTT
TRBJ2-6 TRBV7-8 - - CASSSKQDYSGANVLTF TGTGCCAGCAGCTCAAAGCAGGATTACTCTGGGGCCAACGTCCTGACTTTC
TRBJ2-1 TRBV5-5 - TRBD2 CASSPGLAELNEQFF TGTGCCAGCAGCCCGGGACTAGCGGAATTAAATGAGCAGTTCTTC
TRBJ1-1 TRBV27 - TRBD1 CASSSRQGGEAFF TGTGCCAGCAGTTCACGACAGGGGGGGGAAGCTTTCTTT
TRBJ1-6 TRBV19 - TRBD1 CASTETGESYNSPLHF TGTGCCAGTACCGAAACAGGGGAATCCTATAATTCACCCCTCCACTTT
TRBJ1-3 TRBV13 - TRBD1 CASEGARLGNTIYF TGTGCCAGTGAGGGGGCGCGCCTTGGAAACACCATATATTTT
TRBJ2-1 TRBV15 - - CATSRDFTSPEQFF TGTGCCACCAGCAGAGACTTTACTAGTCCTGAGCAGTTCTTC
TRBJ1-5 TRBV7-9 few - CASSARQVRRYSNQPQHF TGTGCCAGCAGCGCCCGACAGGTTAGGAGGTATAGCAATCAGCCCCAGCATTTT
TRBJ2-5 TRBV4-2 - TRBD2 CASSQDGSAGGQETQYF TGTGCCAGCAGCCAAGATGGGAGTGCGGGGGGGCAAGAGACCCAGTACTTC
TRBJ1-6 TRBV7-9 - TRBD1 CASSEQGTGSPPLHF TGTGCCAGCAGCGAGCAGGGGACAGGGTCGCCACCCCTCCACTTT
TRBJ1-2 TRBV10-3 - TRBD1 CAISETGAGGYTF TGTGCCATCAGTGAGACAGGGGCAGGAGGCTACACCTTC
TRBJ2-7 TRBV28 - - CASSSRGYEQYF TGTGCCAGCTCCTCACGGGGATACGAGCAGTACTTC
TRBJ2-5 TRBV11-2 - - CASSPSRQQYF TGTGCCAGCAGCCCCAGTCGCCAGCAGTACTTC
TRBJ1-1 TRBV12-3/TRBV12-4 - TRBD1 CASGGQMNTEAFF TGTGCCAGTGGGGGACAGATGAACACTGAAGCTTTCTTT
TRBJ2-7 TRBV25-1 - - CASMGANRQYF TGTGCCAGCATGGGGGCCAACCGGCAGTACTTC
TRBJ2-7 TRBV15 - TRBD1 CATSSWRTGTYEQYF TGTGCCACCAGCAGTTGGAGGACAGGAACCTACGAGCAGTACTTC
TRBJ1-3 TRBV15 - - CATSRQSGVLNTIYF TGTGCCACCAGCCGGCAGTCGGGGGTTCTAAACACCATATATTTT
TRBJ2-1 TRBV21-1 - - CASYRRGGRNEQFF TGTGCCAGCTATCGTCGGGGGGGAAGGAATGAGCAGTTCTTC
TRBJ2-7 TRBV9 - - CASSATGYEQYF TGTGCCAGCAGCGCGACCGGGTACGAGCAGTACTTC
TRBJ1-5 TRBV7-6 - TRBD1 CASSLGTGKDQPQHF TGTGCCAGCAGCTTAGGGACAGGGAAGGATCAGCCCCAGCATTTT
TRBJ2-5 TRBV18 - - CASSPGLQETQYF TGTGCCAGCTCACCCGGACTCCAAGAGACCCAGTACTTC
TRBJ2-1 TRBV11-2 - - CASSLRSAPSYNEQFF TGTGCCAGCAGCTTACGGTCTGCTCCCTCCTACAATGAGCAGTTCTTC
TRBJ1-5 TRBV27 - - CASSRQAQSNQPQHF TGTGCCAGCAGTCGACAGGCCCAGTCCAATCAGCCCCAGCATTTT
TRBJ2-3 TRBV7-2 once - CASSSIAFAGDTQYF TGTGCCAGCAGCTCAATAGCGTTCGCCGGTGATACGCAGTATTTT
TRBJ1-4 TRBV6-6 - TRBD1 CASSLGGQGPTNEKLFF TGTGCCAGCAGTCTCGGGGGACAGGGCCCAACTAATGAAAAACTGTTTTTT
TRBJ2-2 TRBV11-2 - TRBD2 CASSFRAGVPGELFF TGTGCCAGCAGCTTTAGGGCGGGAGTCCCCGGGGAGCTGTTTTTT
TRBJ2-2 TRBV7-8 - - CAIGSEAAGELFF TGTGCCATCGGTTCCGAAGCCGCCGGGGAGCTGTTTTTT